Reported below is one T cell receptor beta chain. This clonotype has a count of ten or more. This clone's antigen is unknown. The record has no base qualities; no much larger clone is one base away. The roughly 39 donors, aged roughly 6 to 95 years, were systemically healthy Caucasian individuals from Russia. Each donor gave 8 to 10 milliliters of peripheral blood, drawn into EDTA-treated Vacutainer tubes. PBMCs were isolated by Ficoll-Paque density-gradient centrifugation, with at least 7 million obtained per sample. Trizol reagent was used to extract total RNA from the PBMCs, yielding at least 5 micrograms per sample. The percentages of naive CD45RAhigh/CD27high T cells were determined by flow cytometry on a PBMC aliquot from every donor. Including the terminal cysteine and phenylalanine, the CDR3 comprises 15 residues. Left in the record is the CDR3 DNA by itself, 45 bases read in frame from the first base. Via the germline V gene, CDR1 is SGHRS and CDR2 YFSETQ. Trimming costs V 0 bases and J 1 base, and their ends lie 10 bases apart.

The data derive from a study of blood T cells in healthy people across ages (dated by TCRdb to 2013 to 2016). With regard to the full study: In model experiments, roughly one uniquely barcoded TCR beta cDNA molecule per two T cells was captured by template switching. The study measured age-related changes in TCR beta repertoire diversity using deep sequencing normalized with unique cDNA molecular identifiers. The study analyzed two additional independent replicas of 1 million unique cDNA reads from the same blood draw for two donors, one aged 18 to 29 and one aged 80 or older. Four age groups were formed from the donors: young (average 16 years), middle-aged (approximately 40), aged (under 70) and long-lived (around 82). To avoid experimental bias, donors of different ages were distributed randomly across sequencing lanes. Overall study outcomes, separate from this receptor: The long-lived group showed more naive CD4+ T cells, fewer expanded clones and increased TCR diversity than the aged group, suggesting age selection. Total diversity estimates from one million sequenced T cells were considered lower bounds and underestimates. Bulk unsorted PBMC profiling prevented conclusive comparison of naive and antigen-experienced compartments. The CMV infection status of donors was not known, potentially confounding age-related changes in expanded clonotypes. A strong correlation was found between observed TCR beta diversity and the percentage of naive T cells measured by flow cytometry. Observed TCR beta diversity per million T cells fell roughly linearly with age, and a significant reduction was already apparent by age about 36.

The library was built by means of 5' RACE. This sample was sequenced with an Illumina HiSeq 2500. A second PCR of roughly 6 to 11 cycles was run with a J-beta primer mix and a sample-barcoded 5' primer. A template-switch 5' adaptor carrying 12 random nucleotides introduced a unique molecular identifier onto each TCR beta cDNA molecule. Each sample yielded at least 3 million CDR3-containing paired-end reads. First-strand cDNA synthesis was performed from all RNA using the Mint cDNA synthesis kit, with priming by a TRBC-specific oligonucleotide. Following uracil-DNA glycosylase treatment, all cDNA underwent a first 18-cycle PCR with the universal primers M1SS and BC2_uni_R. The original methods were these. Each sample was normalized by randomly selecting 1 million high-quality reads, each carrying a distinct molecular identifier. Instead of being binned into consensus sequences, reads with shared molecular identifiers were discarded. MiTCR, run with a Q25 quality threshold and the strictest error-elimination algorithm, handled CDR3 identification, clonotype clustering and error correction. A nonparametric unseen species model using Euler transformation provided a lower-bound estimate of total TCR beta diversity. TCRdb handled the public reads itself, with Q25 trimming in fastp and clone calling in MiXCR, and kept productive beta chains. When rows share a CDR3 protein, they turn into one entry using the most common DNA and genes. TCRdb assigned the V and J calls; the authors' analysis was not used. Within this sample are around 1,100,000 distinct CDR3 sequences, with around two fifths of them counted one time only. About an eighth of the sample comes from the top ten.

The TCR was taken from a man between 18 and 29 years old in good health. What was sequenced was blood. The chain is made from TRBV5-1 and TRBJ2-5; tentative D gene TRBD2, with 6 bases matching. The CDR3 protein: CASSLAGGIQETQYF. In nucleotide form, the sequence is TGCGCCAGCAGCTTGGCGGGCGGGATCCAAGAGACCCAGTACTTC.